A single sample gave rise to the 23 T cell receptor beta chains below, sequenced in a study of T cell responses to AZD1222 COVID-19 vaccine. TCRdb's table, derived via immunoSEQ multiplex PCR, lists solely in-frame clones and lacks some. This sample has some 150,000 clones, with 90% to 95% found just once. Sequencing used peripheral blood, obtained 28 days after the second AZD1222 dose. These receptors originate from an adult who received the AZD1222 COVID-19 vaccine.

The chain couples TRBV18 to TRBJ2-5; a possible D gene is TRBD1 (6 bases). The V gene's germline CDR1 is KGHSH and CDR2 LQKENI. V was shortened by 6 bases and J by 1 base, with 15 bases between the two germline ends. The CDR3 has 15 amino acids. CDR3 protein: CASSQRQGGQETQYF. CDR3 coding DNA: TGTGCCAGCTCCCAACGACAAGGGGGCCAAGAGACCCAGTACTTC. The entire variable domain, with the rest obtained from reference TRBV18 and TRBJ2-5, is as follows: NAGVMQNPRHLVRRRGQEARLRCSPMKGHSHVYWYRQLPEEGLKFMVYLQKENIIDESGMPKERFSAEFPKEGPSILRIQQVVRGDSAAYFCASSQRQGGQETQYFGPGTRLLVL.

The CDR3 region has the DNA TGTGCCAGCAGCCCGAGTAATTCACCCCTCCACTTT. Encoded protein: CASSPSNSPLHF. This rearrangement joins TRBV12-3 or TRBV12-4 to TRBJ1-6; D unclear. The CDR3 consists of 12 residues. Trimming shortened V by 6 bases and J by 6 bases, and 6 bases separated the two germline ends.

This chain uses TRBV13 with TRBJ1-3; 10 nucleotides align to TRBD1. Trimming took 5 bases from V and 4 from J; bases not matched to a gene: 5. Germline CDR1 PRHDT, CDR2 FYEKMQ (reference sequence). This CDR3 region has 15 residues. The chain's CDR3 is CASSLDRGRGNTIYF. Written as DNA, the CDR3 is TGTGCCAGCAGCCTAGACAGGGGGCGAGGAAACACCATATATTTT.

The chain recombines TRBV7-9 with TRBJ1-1; TRBD1 might be the D (5 bases). V was clipped by 1 base and J by 2 bases, with 14 bases between them. Germline values: CDR1 SEHNR, CDR2 FQNEAQ (reference sequence). The CDR3 is 16 amino acids. CDR3 in amino acids: CASSLDGTSFNTEAFF. As DNA, the CDR3 is TGTGCCAGCAGCTTAGACGGGACCTCTTTTAACACTGAAGCTTTCTTT.

The chain combines TRBV5-1 with TRBJ2-5, with D uncertain. Trimming pared 1 base from V and 1 base from J, leaving 8 bases between. The V gene's germline CDR1 is SGHRS and CDR2 YFSETQ. The CDR3 sequence is 14 residues long. CDR3 bases: TGCGCCAGCAGCTTGATTGACGGCCAAGAGACCCAGTACTTC. Translating gives CASSLIDGQETQYF.

The chain combines TRBV28 with TRBJ1-2; 7 nucleotides match TRBD1. Unmatched junction bases numbered 10, after V lost 3 bases and J lost 3 bases. The germline V gene has CDR1 MDHEN and CDR2 SYDVKM. The CDR3 sequence is 16 residues long. In nucleotides, the CDR3 is TGTGCCAGCAGTTTCGAGGGGGCTCACGGATACTATGGCTACACCTTC. Translating gives CASSFEGAHGYYGYTF.

The gene calls are TRBV19 and TRBJ1-5, with D uncertain. The germline V gene has CDR1 LNHDA and CDR2 SQIVND (reference sequence). This CDR3 has 14 residues. The V end was cut by 1 base, the J end by 1 base, with 5 bases between. The CDR3 loop reads CASSIGRSNQPQHF. The CDR3 nucleotides are TGTGCCAGTAGTATAGGACGGAGCAATCAGCCCCAGCATTTT.

The genes are TRBV4-1 and TRBJ1-3; 8 positions match TRBD1. The ends lost 6 bases at V and 0 bases at J; junction bases unmatched: 7. In germline, CDR1 is MGHRA, CDR2 YSYEKL. This CDR3 is built from 16 residues. CDR3 DNA: TGCGCCAGCAGTAATTTTCAGGGGGCCTCTGGAAACACCATATATTTT. Protein: CASSNFQGASGNTIYF.

The V gene is TRBV15, the J gene TRBJ1-4; a possible D gene is TRBD1 (6 bases). From germline, CDR1 is LNHNV and CDR2 YYDKDF (reference sequence). CDR3 length: 18 residues. V was trimmed by 0 bases and J by 3 bases, leaving 17 bases between them. This chain's CDR3 is CATSRDPLRTDSNEKLFF. CDR3 DNA: TGTGCCACCAGCAGAGATCCCCTTCGGACAGATTCTAATGAAAAACTGTTTTTT.

The chain recombines TRBV6-1 with TRBJ2-2, with TRBD2 matching 12 bases. The CDR3 runs to 17 residues. The trim removed 2 bases at V and 6 bases at J, leaving 7 bases unmatched. Per germline, CDR1 MNHNS and CDR2 SASEGT. CDR3 loop: CASSERASGGAPGELFF. The CDR3 bases are TGTGCCAGCAGTGAACGGGCTAGCGGGGGGGCCCCCGGGGAGCTGTTTTTT.

The table lists this clone with a few counts. V gene TRBV18 combines with J gene TRBJ2-1; weak D call: TRBD1 (6 bases). Germline V gene sequence: CDR1 KGHSH, CDR2 LQKENI. V was clipped by 2 bases and J by 2 bases, with 13 bases between them. The CDR3 is made up of 16 amino acids. The CDR3 reads CASSPSADSTYNEQFF. CDR3 DNA: TGTGCCAGCTCACCATCGGCGGACAGTACCTACAATGAGCAGTTCTTC.

The chain carries TRBV28 and TRBJ2-1; D is perhaps TRBD1 (8 bases). CDR1 MDHEN and CDR2 SYDVKM come from the germline V gene. This CDR3 contains 15 residues. Deletions cut 2 bases from V and 6 bases from J, with 14 bases between. CDR3 loop: CASSLSGTGTNEQFF. The CDR3 DNA reads TGTGCCAGCAGTTTAAGCGGGACAGGAACCAATGAGCAGTTCTTC.

The rearrangement joins TRBV5-5 to TRBJ1-1, with 8 nucleotides matching TRBD1. From germline, CDR1 is SGHKS and CDR2 YYEKEE (reference sequence). The length of the CDR3 is 14 residues. V lost 7 bases and J lost 5; bases outside the gene matches: 10. The CDR3 is CASGAGGAWTEAFF. CDR3 coding DNA: TGTGCCAGCGGGGCAGGGGGCGCGTGGACTGAAGCTTTCTTT.

The rearrangement uses TRBV5-8 and TRBJ1-5, with a tentative D call TRBD1 (6 bases). The CDR3 covers 16 residues. Germline CDR1 reads SGHTS; CDR2 reads YDEGEE. Trimming stripped 1 base from V and 3 bases from J, with 14 bases between. The CDR3 coding sequence is TGTGCCAGCAGCTTGTTTCGGGGGGCCTTCAATCAGCCCCAGCATTTT. It codes for CASSLFRGAFNQPQHF.

This chain links TRBV27 with TRBJ1-4, with D tentatively TRBD1 (5 bases). This CDR3 region has 16 residues. V was clipped by 5 bases and J by 5 bases, with 18 bases between them. CDR1 MNHEY and CDR2 SMNVEV come from the germline V gene (reference sequence). CDR3 protein: CASSGGFGRENEKLFF. CDR3 nucleotides: TGTGCCAGCAGTGGGGGTTTTGGCAGGGAAAATGAAAAACTGTTTTTT.

V usage is TRBV4-1 and J usage is TRBJ1-5; possibly TRBD1 for D (6 bases). CDR3 size: 16 residues. CDR1 MGHRA and CDR2 YSYEKL come from the germline V gene. The V gene lost 1 base and the J gene lost 1 base, with 11 bases spanning the gap. CDR3 in DNA: TGCGCCAGCAGCCAAGTTCAGGGGTTCAGCAATCAGCCCCAGCATTTT. Residues: CASSQVQGFSNQPQHF.

The chain links TRBV7-9 to TRBJ2-1; no clear D. The CDR3 sequence is 15 residues long. Between the trimmed V and J ends, which lost 0 bases and 5 bases, there was a span of 11 bases. CDR1 and CDR2 (germline): SEHNR, FQNEAQ (reference sequence). The DNA of the CDR3 is TGTGCCAGCAGCTTAGCGACCCAGTCCCACAATGAGCAGTTCTTC. Its protein is CASSLATQSHNEQFF. The full variable domain, its missing parts supplied by reference TRBV7-9 and TRBJ2-1, is DTGVSQNPRHKITKRGQNVTFRCDPISEHNRLYWYRQTLGQGPEFLTYFQNEAQLEKSRLLSDRFSAERPKGSFSTLEIQRTEQGDSAMYLCASSLATQSHNEQFFGPGTRLTVL.

V and J are TRBV20-1 and TRBJ2-3; no firm D call. Trimming cost V 3 bases and J 2 bases, with 3 bases left between them. CDR1 and CDR2 (germline): DFQATT, SNEGSKA (reference sequence). This CDR3 is built from 11 residues. As DNA, the CDR3 is TGCAGTGCTAGTACCACAGATACGCAGTATTTT. As protein: CSASTTDTQYF.

CDR3 coding DNA: TGTGCCAGCTCATTCCCGGGACAGGGGGCGAACACCATATATTTT. This gives the protein CASSFPGQGANTIYF. The chain recombines TRBV18 with TRBJ1-3, with 12 bases lining up with TRBD1. The germline CDR1 and CDR2 sequences are KGHSH and LQKENI. CDR3 length: 15 residues. Trimming at V came to 5 bases and at J to 7 bases, leaving 6 bases not matched to a gene.

The genes are TRBV30 and TRBJ1-3, with D possibly TRBD1 on 5 matching bases. The V gene lost 2 bases and the J gene lost 3 bases, with 11 bases spanning the gap. Germline V CDR1 and CDR2: GTSNPN, SVGIG (reference sequence). The CDR3 loop spans 14 amino acids. CDR3 in amino acids: CAWSREGNGNTIYF. The CDR3 nucleotides are TGTGCCTGGAGTCGTGAGGGGAATGGAAACACCATATATTTT.

Points on this clone: At one end the junction does not follow the germline gene, possibly because of a read error. The chain employs TRBV7-7 and TRBJ2-1; 7 bases align to TRBD2. Germline V gene data show CDR1 as SSHAT and CDR2 as FNYEAQ (reference sequence). The CDR3 is 16 amino acids. This CDR3 reads CASSLGSLAEYNEQFF. Written as DNA, the CDR3 is TGTGCTAGCAGCTTAGGTTCGCTAGCGGAGTACAATGAGCAGTTCTTC.

The chain carries TRBV7-9 and TRBJ2-6, with D perhaps TRBD1 (6 bases). The germline gives CDR1 SEHNR, CDR2 FQNEAQ (reference sequence). V was clipped by 4 bases and J by 0 bases, with 16 bases between them. The CDR3 contains 18 residues. The CDR3 region has the DNA TGTGCCAGCAGCTCATCCAGGGGCCTAGGCTCTGGGGCCAACGTCCTGACTTTC. It is translated as CASSSSRGLGSGANVLTF.

V usage is TRBV19 and J usage is TRBJ1-2; 8 bases agree with TRBD1. The trim removed 4 bases at V and 0 bases at J, leaving 4 bases unmatched. CDR3 size: 15 residues. The V gene's germline CDR1 is LNHDA and CDR2 SQIVND (reference sequence). For the CDR3, the DNA is TGTGCCAGTAGTAATCCAGGGGGCACTAACTATGGCTACACCTTC. It is translated as CASSNPGGTNYGYTF.